These T cell receptor beta chains were read from a single sample in a study of T-cell memory formation after mild COVID-19. Using its own MiXCR run on the 5' RACE reads, TCRdb lists one record per CDR3 protein. The sample yields hundreds of thousands of distinct CDR3 sequences, roughly a fifth seen once. The sequencing input was PBMCs or a T cell subset sorted from them (not recorded which). The receptors were sampled from a man aged 18 to 30 who had mild COVID-19 (a few samples of this study predate the infection). Cell type and time point are not known. The CDR3 runs from the conserved cysteine through the conserved F or W. D genes are given only for firm matches. Clone size is given for some rows only: seen once, a few or many times, or a class if the clone is expanded.

>-|TRBJ2-1|TRBV20-1|-
TGCAGTGCTAGCGAAGGGTCGAAGGATGAGCAGTTCTTC
CSASEGSKDEQFF
>few|TRBJ2-3|TRBV30|-
TGTGCCTGGACGGCGTATTCAGATACGCAGTATTTT
CAWTAYSDTQYF
>-|TRBJ1-5|TRBV6-2/TRBV6-3|-
TGTGCCAGCAGTTATTTCGGTGGTAATCAGCCCCAGCATTTT
CASSYFGGNQPQHF
>-|TRBJ2-3|TRBV5-5|TRBD2
TGTGCCAGCAGTTATGGGACTAGCAAGGATACGCAGTATTTT
CASSYGTSKDTQYF
>-|TRBJ2-7|TRBV27|-
TGTGCCAGCAGTTTATCAGGTCAGGGGATCTCCTACGAGCAGTACTTC
CASSLSGQGISYEQYF
>-|TRBJ2-5|TRBV28|TRBD2
TGTGCCAGCAGACACGCGGGGGTCCTTACCCCCCAGTACTTC
CASRHAGVLTPQYF
>few|TRBJ2-5|TRBV20-1|-
TGCAGTGCTAGAGACGGGGCGGAGACCCAGTACTTC
CSARDGAETQYF
>-|TRBJ2-5|TRBV7-9|TRBD1
TGTGCCAGCAGCTTAGCGGAGACAGGGAACGCAAAAGAGACCCAGTACTTC
CASSLAETGNAKETQYF
>few|TRBJ2-3|TRBV9|-
TGTGCCAGCAGCGTAGGAGCGGTAGATACGCAGTATTTT
CASSVGAVDTQYF
>-|TRBJ1-6|TRBV9|-
TGTGCCAGCAGCGTAGAAGGGTATGGAGATTCACCCCTCCACTTT
CASSVEGYGDSPLHF
>-|TRBJ2-7|TRBV5-1|TRBD1
TGCGCCAGCAGCTTGGAGACAGGGGCCCTCTCCTACGAGCAGTACTTC
CASSLETGALSYEQYF
>few|TRBJ2-1|TRBV11-2|-
TGTGCCAGCAGCTTCGGCCGGGGGACACCATACAATGAGCAGTTCTTC
CASSFGRGTPYNEQFF
>once|TRBJ1-1|TRBV5-4|-
TGTGCCAGCAGCTCCGGACAACAACTCACTGAAGCTTTCTTT
CASSSGQQLTEAFF
>few|TRBJ2-1|TRBV7-2|-
TGTGCCAGCAGCTTAGCGCAGTCTCAAAACAATGAGCAGTTCTTC
CASSLAQSQNNEQFF
>once|TRBJ1-1|TRBV6-6|-
TGTGCCAGCAGGGAATCACAAAACACTGAAGCTTTCTTT
CASRESQNTEAFF